Included here is one T cell receptor beta chain sequence, with context. Sequenced by immunoSEQ multiplex PCR; TCRdb stores in-frame clones only, minus some. The sample lists 50,000 to 55,000 clones, around 90% occurring once. The V end lost 6 bases, the J end lost 8 bases, and 8 bases lay between the germline ends. Germline CDR1 and CDR2: SGHRS and YFSETQ. This CDR3 comprises 11 residues. This entry comes from a study of T cell changes during pregnancy in multiple sclerosis. Sequencing used CD4+ T cells from peripheral blood mononuclear cells, obtained in the third trimester of pregnancy. The chain employs TRBV5-1 and TRBJ1-4; D not resolved. This sequence originates from a female donor with multiple sclerosis, enrolled in a pregnancy study. This chain's CDR3 is CASKIGEKLFF. DNA of the CDR3: TGCGCCAGCAAAATTGGCGAAAAACTGTTTTTT.